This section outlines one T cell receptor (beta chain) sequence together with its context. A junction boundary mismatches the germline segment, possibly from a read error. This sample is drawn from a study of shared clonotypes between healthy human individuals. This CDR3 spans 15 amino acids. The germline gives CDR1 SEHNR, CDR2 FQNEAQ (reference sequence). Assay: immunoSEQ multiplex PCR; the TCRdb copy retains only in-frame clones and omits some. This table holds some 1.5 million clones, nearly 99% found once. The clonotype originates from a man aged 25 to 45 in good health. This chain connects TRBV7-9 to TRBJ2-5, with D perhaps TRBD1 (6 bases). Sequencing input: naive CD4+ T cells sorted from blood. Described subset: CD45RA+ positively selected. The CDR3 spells CASSLFTGHQATQYF. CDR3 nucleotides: TGTGCCAGCAGCTTGTTTACGGGACACCAAGCGACCCAGTACTTC.